This T cell receptor (beta chain) was recorded in a study of T-cell reconstitution after alpha-beta-depleted transplantation in children listed by TCRdb under 2016. Study-wide context: Using TCR repertoire profiling, the study followed T-cell immune reconstitution in a quantitative way in children after TCRalphabeta/CD19-depleted allogeneic hematopoietic cell transplantation. Overall results and qualifications from the work: About two months after transplant, the apparently early recovery of alphabetaT-cell counts reportedly depended on just several hundred clones that had expanded rapidly and came from non-depleted graft cells. Over subsequent months, a decline in hyperexpanded clone frequencies was noted, and after one year, T-cell counts and TCRbeta diversity were mostly ascribed to newly produced T cells. In some patients, the high TCRbeta diversity seen at day 60 was put down to recipient T cells and intrathymic progenitors that had survived conditioning.

The treatment or condition tag for this specimen amounts to: allogeneic hematopoietic cell transplantation with graft depleted of TCRalphabeta T cells and CD19 B cells. The children who served as transplant recipients had been given grafts of TCRalphabeta/CD19-depleted allogeneic hematopoietic cells. On this clonotype itself: The antigen it binds to is not known. No much larger clone exists at a distance of one base, and base qualities are not known.

V has 3 bases trimmed and J has 1 base trimmed; junction bases matching no gene number 5. Including cysteine and phenylalanine, the CDR3 has 15 amino acids. CDR3 DNA is the only sequence kept; it has 45 bases, read in frame from the first base. CDR1 KGHSH and CDR2 LQKENI are derived from the germline V gene. The protocol used for the library was PCR. Instrument on record: Illumina HiSeq 2500. Molecular barcoding was employed in the preparation of TCR libraries, with unique molecular identifiers being used to normalize TCRbeta repertoire quantification. TCRdb reworked the public reads: Q25 trimming with fastp, MiXCR clone assembly, productive beta chains retained. For every CDR3 protein sequence, its rows merge into one entry that carries the most common genes and DNA. The sample includes 60,000 to 100,000 distinct CDR3 sequences, with roughly 18% observed a single time. Approximately 51% of the sample lies in the top ten.

The sample in question was PBMCs, mostly from graft donor cells, obtained 360 days after TCRalphabeta/CD19-depleted stem cell transplant. This receptor chain uses TRBV18 and TRBJ2-7, and 8 bases in between align with TRBD1. The sequence was obtained from a male patient between 2 and 10 years old who had a stem cell transplant for acute lymphoblastic leukemia, so the T cells may come from the graft donor. The CDR3 region has the sequence CASSPRDRRSYEQYF. In nucleotide form, the sequence is TGTGCCAGCTCACCCCGGGACAGGCGGTCCTACGAGCAGTACTTC. Joined to the reference TRBV18 and TRBJ2-7 proteins, this CDR3 gives the full variable domain: NAGVMQNPRHLVRRRGQEARLRCSPMKGHSHVYWYRQLPEEGLKFMVYLQKENIIDESGMPKERFSAEFPKEGPSILRIQQVVRGDSAAYFCASSPRDRRSYEQYFGPGTRLTVT.